These 27 T cell receptor beta chains were sequenced from one sample in a study of blood T cell repertoires in COVID-19. The assay was immunoSEQ multiplex PCR, and TCRdb's table has in-frame clones only and misses some. The profile shows around 480,000 clones, more than 70% of them singletons. The sequenced sample was peripheral blood. All receptors come from a woman aged 45-65 years with COVID-19, enrolled during active disease.

V is TRBV2 and J is TRBJ1-1, with a tentative D call TRBD1 (6 bases). CDR1 SNHLY and CDR2 FYNNEI come from the germline V gene. The V gene lost 8 bases and the J gene lost 4 bases, with 14 bases spanning the gap. The CDR3 length is 13 residues. The CDR3 reads CASGRGAGTEAFF. The CDR3 region has the DNA TGTGCCAGCGGGCGGGGGGCAGGCACTGAAGCTTTCTTT.

V gene TRBV15 combines with J gene TRBJ2-5; weak D call: TRBD1 (5 bases). In germline, CDR1 is LNHNV, CDR2 YYDKDF (reference sequence). CDR3 length equals 15 residues. V lost 5 bases to trimming and J lost 3 bases, with 16 bases between them. The CDR3 loop reads CATSSRAAFKETQYF. The CDR3, as DNA: TGTGCCACCAGCTCCAGGGCAGCATTTAAAGAGACCCAGTACTTC.

The gene calls are TRBV18 and TRBJ2-4; TRBD2 aligns across 7 bases. With 1 base clipped from V and 8 bases from J, the junction kept 11 bases outside the gene matches. The CDR3 extends over 16 amino acids. Germline assignment: CDR1 KGHSH and CDR2 LQKENI. This CDR3 is CASSPRGGPRGDIQYF. CDR3 DNA sequence: TGTGCCAGCTCACCACGCGGGGGTCCCCGGGGGGACATTCAGTACTTC.

The chain combines TRBV9 with TRBJ2-7; TRBD1 is a possible D gene (5 bases). Germline assignment: CDR1 SGDLS and CDR2 YYNGEE. CDR3 length: 15 amino acids. V lost 2 bases and J lost 9, with 21 bases in between. The CDR3 region is CASSVSQGGHLGQYF. CDR3 DNA: TGTGCCAGCAGCGTGTCCCAGGGCGGTCATCTGGGGCAGTACTTC. Together with reference TRBV9 and TRBJ2-7, the CDR3 gives the full variable domain: DSGVTQTPKHLITATGQRVTLRCSPRSGDLSVYWYQQSLDQGLQFLIQYYNGEERAKGNILERFSAQQFPDLHSELNLSSLELGDSALYFCASSVSQGGHLGQYFGPGTRLTVT.

This rearrangement joins TRBV9 to TRBJ2-3; no clear D. Trimming shortened V by 0 bases and J by 6 bases, and 5 bases separated the two germline ends. The CDR3 is 12 residues long. Germline CDR1 reads SGDLS; CDR2 reads YYNGEE. This chain's CDR3 is CASSVVSDTQYF. CDR3 nucleotide sequence: TGTGCCAGCAGCGTAGTTAGCGATACGCAGTATTTT.

The V and J genes are TRBV5-1 and TRBJ1-6; D not certain. This CDR3 comprises 15 residues. V lost 0 bases and J 6 bases, leaving 10 bases between the germline ends. Germline V gene data show CDR1 as SGHRS and CDR2 as YFSETQ. The CDR3 region has the DNA TGCGCCAGCAGCTTGGCCGAGGTTGGTAATTCACCCCTCCACTTT. This translates into CASSLAEVGNSPLHF.

The chain couples TRBV7-9 to TRBJ2-1; TRBD2 aligns across 11 bases. Per germline, CDR1 SEHNR and CDR2 FQNEAQ (reference sequence). This CDR3 comprises 18 residues. V shed 8 bases, J shed 5 bases, and the junction held 17 bases outside the gene matches. In DNA form, the CDR3 reads TGTGCCAGCCGACTCGGCGTGGGCCTAGCGGGGGGTGACAATGAGCAGTTCTTC. Its translation is CASRLGVGLAGGDNEQFF. The whole variable domain, remainder taken from reference TRBV7-9 and TRBJ2-1, is DTGVSQNPRHKITKRGQNVTFRCDPISEHNRLYWYRQTLGQGPEFLTYFQNEAQLEKSRLLSDRFSAERPKGSFSTLEIQRTEQGDSAMYLCASRLGVGLAGGDNEQFFGPGTRLTVL.

The rearrangement links TRBV2 to TRBJ2-7; possible D gene TRBD2, 5 bases. Trimming removed 1 base at V and 2 bases at J, with 6 bases between. This CDR3 spans 13 amino acids. Looked up from germline, CDR1 is SNHLY and CDR2 is FYNNEI. This CDR3 reads CASSEDGTYEQYF. DNA for the CDR3: TGTGCCAGCAGTGAAGACGGGACCTACGAGCAGTACTTC.

The chain couples TRBV28 to TRBJ1-2, with TRBD1 identical over 7 bases. Germline CDR1 MDHEN, CDR2 SYDVKM. The CDR3 has 12 amino acids. J was trimmed by 6 bases and V by 7 bases; bases with no gene match: 5. CDR3 region: CASKEGADGYTF. In nucleotides, the CDR3 is TGTGCCAGCAAGGAGGGGGCGGATGGCTACACCTTC.

V is TRBV12-3 or TRBV12-4 and J is TRBJ2-7, with D possibly being TRBD1 (6 bases). The V end lost 3 bases, the J end lost 1 base, and 7 bases lay between the germline ends. CDR3 length equals 13 residues. The CDR3 is CASSFGQSYEQYF. The DNA for the CDR3 is TGTGCCAGCAGTTTTGGACAGTCCTACGAGCAGTACTTC.

This chain joins TRBV7-9 and TRBJ1-4; no clear D gene. CDR1 and CDR2 (germline): SEHNR, FQNEAQ (reference sequence). This CDR3 spans 14 amino acids. V shed 6 bases and J shed 8 bases, with 16 bases lying between them. This CDR3 is CASSSALGGEKLFF. The CDR3 region has the DNA TGTGCCAGCAGTTCCGCCCTGGGCGGGGAAAAACTGTTTTTT.

The V gene is TRBV5-1, the J gene TRBJ2-2, with TRBD2 as a possible D gene (6 bases). Trimming took 7 bases from V and 7 from J, leaving 17 bases between them. The CDR3 is 14 residues long. Looked up from germline, CDR1 is SGHRS and CDR2 is YFSETQ. In DNA form, the CDR3 reads TGCGCCAGCGGTATTAGCGGCGACAACGGGGAGCTGTTTTTT. The encoded protein is CASGISGDNGELFF.

The V gene is TRBV9, the J gene TRBJ1-3, with TRBD1 as a possible D gene (5 bases). Trimming shortened V by 2 bases and J by 0 bases, and 12 bases separated the two germline ends. The CDR3 is made up of 16 amino acids. CDR1 SGDLS and CDR2 YYNGEE come from the germline V gene. CDR3 sequence reads: CASSVGGDASGNTIYF. CDR3 in DNA: TGTGCCAGCAGCGTTGGGGGGGACGCCTCTGGAAACACCATATATTTT.

V gene TRBV15 combines with J gene TRBJ1-4; no clear D gene. The CDR3 loop spans 18 amino acids. Germline V gene data show CDR1 as LNHNV and CDR2 as YYDKDF (reference sequence). V lost 1 base to trimming and J lost 2 bases, with 17 bases between them. CDR3 protein: CATSRGSSGLITNEKLFF. CDR3 DNA: TGTGCCACCAGCAGAGGGTCGTCTGGGCTAATTACTAATGAAAAACTGTTTTTT. The whole variable domain, filled in from reference TRBV15 and TRBJ1-4, reads DAMVIQNPRYQVTQFGKPVTLSCSQTLNHNVMYWYQQKSSQAPKLLFHYYDKDFNNEADTPDNFQSRRPNTSFCFLDIRSPGLGDTAMYLCATSRGSSGLITNEKLFFGSGTQLSVL.

V and J are TRBV5-6 and TRBJ2-3, with 9 bases identical to TRBD2. CDR1 is SGHDT, CDR2 YYEEEE, per germline. The trim removed 0 bases at V and 6 bases at J, leaving 8 bases unmatched. CDR3 length: 16 residues. The CDR3, as DNA: TGTGCCAGCAGCTTGGAACTAGCGGGTGCGGGGGATACGCAGTATTTT. Translation: CASSLELAGAGDTQYF.

V and J are TRBV19 and TRBJ2-5; the D gene is possibly TRBD2 (6 bases). Trimming left V 9 bases short and J 5 bases short, with 16 bases between. CDR3 length: 13 amino acids. CDR1 and CDR2 (germline): LNHDA, SQIVND (reference sequence). As DNA, the CDR3 is TGTGCCAGCGGGGGACGGCCCGGGGAGACCCAGTACTTC. Protein product: CASGGRPGETQYF. Supplemented by reference TRBV19 and TRBJ2-5, the full variable domain reads DGGITQSPKYLFRKEGQNVTLSCEQNLNHDAMYWYRQDPGQGLRLIYYSQIVNDFQKGDIAEGYSVSREKKESFPLTVTSAQKNPTAFYLCASGGRPGETQYFGPGTRLLVL.

The rearrangement uses TRBV4-2 and TRBJ1-2, with a weak D call TRBD1 (5 bases). The germline CDR1 and CDR2 sequences are LGHNA and YNFKEQ. This CDR3 contains 12 residues. Trimming removed 1 base at V and 6 bases at J, with 6 bases between. The CDR3 sequence is CASSQGRDGYTF. DNA for the CDR3: TGTGCCAGCAGCCAAGGCAGGGATGGCTACACCTTC.

V and J are TRBV24-1 and TRBJ2-5, with 13 bases fitting TRBD2. The germline gives CDR1 KGHDR, CDR2 SFDVKD. Trimming at V came to 7 bases and at J to 3 bases, leaving 10 bases not matched to a gene. The CDR3 runs 17 residues. The CDR3 reads CATSQAGLAGEEETQYF. CDR3 nucleotides: TGTGCCACCAGCCAAGCCGGACTAGCGGGGGAGGAAGAGACCCAGTACTTC.

The genes are TRBV6-2 or TRBV6-3 and TRBJ2-7, with 8 bases aligning to TRBD1. The CDR3 loop spans 17 amino acids. Germline V gene lookup returns CDR1 MNHEY and CDR2 SVGEGT. With 0 bases clipped from V and 2 bases from J, the junction kept 9 bases outside the gene matches. DNA for the CDR3: TGTGCCAGCAGTTACTCTTCGGTGAGACAGGGGCCCTACGAGCAGTACTTC. Residues: CASSYSSVRQGPYEQYF.

This chain joins TRBV29-1 and TRBJ1-4; D call uncertain. The CDR3 loop spans 18 amino acids. CDR1 is SQVTM, CDR2 ANQGSEA, per germline. Trimming left V 0 bases short and J 0 bases short, with 17 bases between. This CDR3 reads CSVEDPREGGTTNEKLFF. CDR3 coding DNA: TGCAGCGTTGAAGATCCCCGGGAGGGAGGGACAACTAATGAAAAACTGTTTTTT.

On this clone: Other DNA sequences from this sample encode an identical CDR3 as well. The chain recombines TRBV5-1 with TRBJ1-1; D is undetermined. Germline loops: CDR1 SGHRS, CDR2 YFSETQ. The CDR3 is 15 residues long. V was trimmed by 0 bases and J by 1 base, leaving 10 bases between them. The CDR3 bases are TGCGCCAGCAGCTTGGGGCGGTTCGGGAACACTGAAGCTTTCTTT. Translating it yields CASSLGRFGNTEAFF.

This chain uses TRBV10-2 with TRBJ2-1; 8 nucleotides agree with TRBD1. The CDR3 spans 14 residues. The germline gives CDR1 WSHSY, CDR2 SAAADI. After removal of 8 bases from V and 5 bases from J, the junction contained 8 bases not matched to a gene. The CDR3 reads CASDRQGANNEQFF. The CDR3 DNA sequence: TGCGCCAGCGATCGGCAGGGGGCGAACAATGAGCAGTTCTTC.

This clone occurred many times. The chain is built from TRBV29-1 and TRBJ1-4, with D unclear. Germline lookup yields CDR1 SQVTM and CDR2 ANQGSEA. This CDR3 has 14 residues. V lost 8 bases, J lost 0 bases, and 13 bases lay in between. The CDR3 is CSPRGIPTNEKLFF. The CDR3 DNA sequence: TGCAGCCCTCGGGGTATACCAACTAATGAAAAACTGTTTTTT.

The chain combines TRBV6-5 with TRBJ1-1; no reliable D call. Per germline, CDR1 MNHEY and CDR2 SVGAGI. CDR3 length: 11 amino acids. V was pared by 6 bases and J by 5 bases, with 7 bases between. The CDR3 region is CASRAQTEAFF. The CDR3, as DNA: TGTGCCAGCAGGGCCCAAACTGAAGCTTTCTTT.

This rearrangement joins TRBV29-1 to TRBJ2-1, with D maybe TRBD1 (6 bases). The germline V gene encodes CDR1 SQVTM and CDR2 ANQGSEA. CDR3 length: 13 residues. V lost 4 bases and J lost 0, with 7 bases in between. The CDR3 loop reads CSVGRGSYNEQFF. The CDR3 DNA is TGCAGCGTTGGCAGGGGCTCCTACAATGAGCAGTTCTTC.

The J gene is TRBJ2-7, the V gene TRBV6-5; D may be TRBD1 (6 bases). The germline V gene encodes CDR1 MNHEY and CDR2 SVGAGI. V shed 7 bases and J shed 2 bases, with 18 bases lying between them. The CDR3 is 15 residues long. The CDR3 is CASMKGQGLPYEQYF. The CDR3 DNA is TGTGCCAGCATGAAAGGGCAGGGGTTGCCCTACGAGCAGTACTTC.

This chain links TRBV7-9 with TRBJ2-3; TRBD1 aligns across 12 bases. Germline lookup yields CDR1 SEHNR and CDR2 FQNEAQ (reference sequence). V was clipped by 4 bases and J by 9 bases; unmatched bases: 5. This CDR3 contains 14 residues. This CDR3 is CASSSGTGGRTQYF. CDR3 nucleotides: TGTGCCAGCAGCTCCGGGACAGGGGGCCGGACGCAGTATTTT.